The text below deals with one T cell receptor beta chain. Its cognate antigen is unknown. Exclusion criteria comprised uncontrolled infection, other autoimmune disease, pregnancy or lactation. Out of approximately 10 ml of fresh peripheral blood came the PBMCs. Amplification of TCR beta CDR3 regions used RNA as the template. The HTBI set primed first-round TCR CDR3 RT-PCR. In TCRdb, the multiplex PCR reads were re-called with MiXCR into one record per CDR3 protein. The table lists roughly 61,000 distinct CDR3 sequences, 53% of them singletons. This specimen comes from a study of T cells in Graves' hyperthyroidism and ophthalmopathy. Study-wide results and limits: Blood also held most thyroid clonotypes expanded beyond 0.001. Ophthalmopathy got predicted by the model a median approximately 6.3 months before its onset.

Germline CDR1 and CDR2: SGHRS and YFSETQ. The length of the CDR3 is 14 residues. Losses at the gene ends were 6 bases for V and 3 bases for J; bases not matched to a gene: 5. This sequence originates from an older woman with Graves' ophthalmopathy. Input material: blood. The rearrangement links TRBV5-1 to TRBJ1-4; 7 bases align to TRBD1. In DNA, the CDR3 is TGCGCCAGCACCTTAGGGACAGCTAATGAAAAACTGTTTTTT. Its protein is CASTLGTANEKLFF. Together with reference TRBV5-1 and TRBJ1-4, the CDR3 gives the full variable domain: KAGVTQTPRYLIKTRGQQVTLSCSPISGHRSVSWYQQTPGQGLQFLFEYFSETQRNKGNFPGRFSGRQFSNSRSEMNVSTLELGDSALYLCASTLGTANEKLFFGSGTQLSVL.